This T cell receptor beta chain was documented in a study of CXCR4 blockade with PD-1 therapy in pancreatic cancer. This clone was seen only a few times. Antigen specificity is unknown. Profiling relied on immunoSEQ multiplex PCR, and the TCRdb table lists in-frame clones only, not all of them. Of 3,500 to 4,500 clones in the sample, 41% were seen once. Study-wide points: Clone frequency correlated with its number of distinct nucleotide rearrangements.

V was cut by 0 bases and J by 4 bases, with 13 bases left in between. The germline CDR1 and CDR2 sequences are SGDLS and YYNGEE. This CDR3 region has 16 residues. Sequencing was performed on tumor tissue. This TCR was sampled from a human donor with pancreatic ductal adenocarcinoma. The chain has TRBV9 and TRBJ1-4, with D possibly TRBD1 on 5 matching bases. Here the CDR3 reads CASSVASTDLNEKLFF. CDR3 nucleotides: TGTGCCAGCAGCGTAGCGTCGACAGACCTTAATGAAAAACTGTTTTTT.